The 18 T cell receptor beta chains in this list originate from one sample, sequenced in a study of blood T cell repertoires in COVID-19. TCRdb's table, derived via immunoSEQ multiplex PCR, lists solely in-frame clones and lacks some. The table lists 25,000 to 30,000 clones, over 75% of them singletons, with under 35% in the top ten. Sequenced input: peripheral blood. The origin of the receptors is a woman older than 75 with COVID-19, enrolled during active disease.

This chain links TRBV5-6 with TRBJ2-5; D is uncertain. The CDR3 has 14 amino acids. Germline V gives CDR1 SGHDT, CDR2 YYEEEE. With 1 base removed from V and 2 bases from J, the gap between germline ends came to 9 bases. The CDR3, as DNA: TGTGCCAGCAGCTTGTTGGCAGGACAAGAGACCCAGTACTTC. Encoded protein: CASSLLAGQETQYF.

The chain recombines TRBV11-2 with TRBJ2-3; TRBD1 aligns across 7 bases. J lost 0 bases, V lost 0 bases, and 15 bases had no gene match. In germline, CDR1 is SGHAT, CDR2 FQNNGV. CDR3 length: 20 amino acids. CDR3 DNA sequence: TGTGCCAGCAGCTTAGATTCCCTCACCTCGGGACAGACTAGCACAGATACGCAGTATTTT. Residues: CASSLDSLTSGQTSTDTQYF.

This clone was observed a handful of times. This chain links TRBV27 with TRBJ1-5; no definite D call. The CDR3 extends over 15 amino acids. V was shortened by 3 bases and J by 0 bases, with 9 bases between the two germline ends. Germline lookup yields CDR1 MNHEY and CDR2 SMNVEV (reference sequence). The CDR3 here is CASSLSPNSNQPQHF. The DNA for the CDR3 is TGTGCCAGCAGTTTGAGTCCTAATAGCAATCAGCCCCAGCATTTT.

This clone was seen only a few times. This sequence joins TRBV23-1 and TRBJ2-2; D gene uncertain. TRBV23-1 is an ORF for which the function is uncertain. Between the trimmed V and J ends, which lost 7 bases and 7 bases, there was a span of 10 bases. The CDR3 extends over 12 amino acids. The chain's CDR3 is CASTPSCGELFF. CDR3 DNA: TGCGCCAGCACCCCCTCCTGCGGGGAGCTGTTTTTT.

The V and J genes are TRBV15 and TRBJ1-1, with 9 bases lining up with TRBD1. The J segment lost 8 bases and the V segment lost 4 bases, leaving 5 bases of the junction unmatched. Per the germline V gene, CDR1 is LNHNV and CDR2 is YYDKDF (reference sequence). The length of the CDR3 is 13 residues. Written as DNA, the CDR3 is TGTGCCACCAGCAAAAAGGGGACAGGGGAAGCTTTCTTT. It specifies CATSKKGTGEAFF.

The chain carries TRBV7-9 and TRBJ2-1; 7 bases are shared with TRBD1. Losses at the gene ends were 1 base for V and 1 base for J; bases not matched to a gene: 7. Germline V lookup: CDR1 SEHNR, CDR2 FQNEAQ (reference sequence). CDR3 length: 17 residues. The CDR3 here is CASSLGTGVVSYNEQFF. For the CDR3, the DNA is TGTGCCAGCAGCTTAGGCACAGGGGTTGTATCCTACAATGAGCAGTTCTTC.

This chain connects TRBV6-5 to TRBJ2-1; 9 bases align to TRBD1. Trimming cost V 7 bases and J 3 bases; bases outside gene matches: 7. The CDR3 runs 15 residues. CDR1 MNHEY and CDR2 SVGAGI come from the germline V gene. CDR3 amino acids: CASITGTGYYNEQFF. The CDR3, as DNA: TGTGCCAGCATTACCGGGACAGGGTACTACAATGAGCAGTTCTTC.

The DNA for the CDR3 is TGTGCCAGCAGCCTCCAGTCCTACGAGCAGTACTTC. Translated, it gives CASSLQSYEQYF. This chain links TRBV5-6 with TRBJ2-7; D not resolved. Trimming took 4 bases from V and 1 from J, leaving 6 bases between them. Germline V gene lookup returns CDR1 SGHDT and CDR2 YYEEEE. The CDR3 is 12 amino acids.

The V gene is TRBV9, the J gene TRBJ2-1; the D gene is possibly TRBD2 (5 bases). In germline, CDR1 is SGDLS, CDR2 YYNGEE. There are 14 residues in the CDR3. V lost 2 bases, J lost 9 bases, and 15 bases lay in between. CDR3 in amino acids: CASSVVGSRGEQFF. The CDR3 DNA follows: TGTGCCAGCAGCGTTGTGGGTTCACGGGGTGAGCAGTTCTTC.

V usage is TRBV5-4 and J usage is TRBJ1-2; D call uncertain. CDR1 and CDR2 from the germline V gene are SGHNT and YYREEE (reference sequence). The V gene lost 0 bases and the J gene lost 2 bases, with 8 bases spanning the gap. The CDR3 extends over 14 amino acids. This CDR3 reads CASSLAEANYGYTF. In DNA form, the CDR3 reads TGTGCCAGCAGCTTGGCAGAGGCAAACTATGGCTACACCTTC.

The V call is TRBV27, the J call TRBJ2-1; D is unclear. Trimming cost V 4 bases and J 7 bases, with 11 bases left between them. Germline CDR1 is MNHEY and CDR2 is SMNVEV (reference sequence). There are 13 residues in the CDR3. The CDR3 is CASSSPEWNEQFF. CDR3 DNA: TGTGCCAGCAGTTCCCCAGAATGGAATGAGCAGTTCTTC.

This chain connects TRBV19 to TRBJ1-2, with TRBD1 identical over 9 bases. Germline V gene lookup returns CDR1 LNHDA and CDR2 SQIVND (reference sequence). This CDR3 is 14 amino acids long. J was trimmed by 7 bases and V by 8 bases; bases with no gene match: 11. CDR3 bases: TGTGCCAGTCGCACAGGGGGCAAACCGCCTGGCTACACCTTC. It encodes CASRTGGKPPGYTF.

This sequence joins TRBV7-9 and TRBJ1-4; no reliable D call. Trimming pared 2 bases from V and 0 bases from J, leaving 7 bases between. The CDR3 contains 15 residues. Germline V gene lookup returns CDR1 SEHNR and CDR2 FQNEAQ (reference sequence). The chain's CDR3 is CASSLLPSTNEKLFF. CDR3 nucleotide sequence: TGTGCCAGCAGCTTACTCCCTTCAACTAATGAAAAACTGTTTTTT.

This clone was recorded only once. The gene calls are TRBV5-1 and TRBJ2-3, with D possibly matching TRBD1 (6 bases). V shed 9 bases and J shed 0 bases, with 17 bases lying between them. The CDR3 runs 15 residues. Germline V gene sequence: CDR1 SGHRS, CDR2 YFSETQ. In DNA form, the CDR3 reads TGCGCCACTCGTCTTGGGGGCCCAAGCACAGATACGCAGTATTTT. It is translated as CATRLGGPSTDTQYF.

CDR3 amino acids: CASSLVTSSAKNIQYF. Written as DNA, the CDR3 is TGCGCCAGCAGCTTGGTGACTTCGTCAGCCAAAAACATTCAGTACTTC. This chain connects TRBV5-1 to TRBJ2-4; no clear D. The germline gives CDR1 SGHRS, CDR2 YFSETQ. CDR3 size: 16 residues. V dropped 0 bases and J dropped 0 bases, with 10 bases sitting between them.

The rearrangement joins TRBV15 to TRBJ1-2; D ambiguous. Trimming removed 5 bases from V and 0 bases from J, with 7 bases in between. The CDR3 is 13 amino acids. The V gene's germline CDR1 is LNHNV and CDR2 YYDKDF (reference sequence). CDR3 nucleotide sequence: TGTGCCACCAGCGTAAGAGCTAACTATGGCTACACCTTC. This encodes CATSVRANYGYTF. The whole variable domain, filled in from reference TRBV15 and TRBJ1-2, reads DAMVIQNPRYQVTQFGKPVTLSCSQTLNHNVMYWYQQKSSQAPKLLFHYYDKDFNNEADTPDNFQSRRPNTSFCFLDIRSPGLGDTAMYLCATSVRANYGYTFGSGTRLTVV.

The chain is built from TRBV5-4 and TRBJ2-4, with TRBD1 as a possible D gene (5 bases). V was clipped by 0 bases and J by 1 base, with 11 bases between them. The CDR3 has 16 residues. In germline, CDR1 is SGHNT, CDR2 YYREEE (reference sequence). The CDR3 protein is CASSLGHSGAKNIQYF. The CDR3 nucleotides are TGTGCCAGCAGCTTGGGTCACTCAGGGGCCAAAAACATTCAGTACTTC.

J is TRBJ1-3 and V is TRBV5-1; TRBD1 might be the D (5 bases). Trimming pared 0 bases from V and 0 bases from J, leaving 7 bases between. CDR1 SGHRS and CDR2 YFSETQ come from the germline V gene. The CDR3 is 15 residues long. The CDR3 DNA reads as TGCGCCAGCAGCTTGGGACAGAACTCTGGAAACACCATATATTTT. Translation gives CASSLGQNSGNTIYF.